These T cell receptor beta chains were read from a single sample in a study of early T cells in non-severe SARS-CoV-2 infection. TCRdb re-derived calls from the 5' RACE reads in MiXCR, one entry per CDR3 protein. The sample comprises roughly 56,000 distinct CDR3 sequences, 10% to 13% of which are singletons, and around 6.3% rests with the top ten. The sequenced material came from whole blood. The receptors were gathered from an adult who was a healthcare worker with PCR-confirmed SARS-CoV-2 infection or an uninfected control (not recorded which). Both conserved end residues are part of each CDR3. D genes are given only for firm matches. Clone sizes are given selectively: once, few, many, or a class where the clone is expanded.

clone_size: many; d_call: .; j_call: TRBJ1-2; v_call: TRBV7-9; cdr3_nt: TGTGCCAGCAGCCCCGGTTGGGCTCCCGGCGCTAACTATGGCTACACCTTC; cdr3_aa: CASSPGWAPGANYGYTF
clone_size: few; d_call: .; j_call: TRBJ1-1; v_call: TRBV28; cdr3_nt: TGTGCCAGCAGGGATCAAAGACACACTGAAGCTTTCTTT; cdr3_aa: CASRDQRHTEAFF
clone_size: many; d_call: .; j_call: TRBJ1-2; v_call: TRBV13; cdr3_nt: TGTGCCAGCAGCTTAGCGGCCAGGGGAAACTATGGCTACACCTTC; cdr3_aa: CASSLAARGNYGYTF
clone_size: many; d_call: TRBD2; j_call: TRBJ2-1; v_call: TRBV7-9; cdr3_nt: TGTGCCAGCAGCCCAGGGACTAGCGGGACGAATGAGCAGTTCTTC; cdr3_aa: CASSPGTSGTNEQFF
clone_size: many; d_call: .; j_call: TRBJ2-5; v_call: TRBV11-2; cdr3_nt: TGTGCCAGCAGCCCAGGGGCTTCGTACCAAGAGACCCAGTACTTC; cdr3_aa: CASSPGASYQETQYF
clone_size: many; d_call: .; j_call: TRBJ2-3; v_call: TRBV5-1; cdr3_nt: TGCGCCAGCAGCCCCGAAGGGAGCACAGATACGCAGTATTTT; cdr3_aa: CASSPEGSTDTQYF
clone_size: many; d_call: TRBD1; j_call: TRBJ2-2; v_call: TRBV9; cdr3_nt: TGTGCCAGCAGCGTAGGGACAGGACGCTCCGGGGAGCTGTTTTTT; cdr3_aa: CASSVGTGRSGELFF
clone_size: many; d_call: .; j_call: TRBJ2-3; v_call: TRBV19; cdr3_nt: TGTGCCAGTAACCCAGGACGCACAGATACGCAGTATTTT; cdr3_aa: CASNPGRTDTQYF
clone_size: .; d_call: .; j_call: TRBJ1-1; v_call: TRBV11-3; cdr3_nt: TGTGCCAGCAGCTTACAAACAGGGAGGGACACTGAAGCTTTCTTT; cdr3_aa: CASSLQTGRDTEAFF
clone_size: many; d_call: TRBD1; j_call: TRBJ1-1; v_call: TRBV6-2/TRBV6-3; cdr3_nt: TGTGCCAGCAGTTACTCGAGCGGGACAGGTTCGGTGGACACTGAAGCTTTCTTT; cdr3_aa: CASSYSSGTGSVDTEAFF
clone_size: many; d_call: TRBD2; j_call: TRBJ2-7; v_call: TRBV7-2; cdr3_nt: TGTGCCAGCAGCTCAAGATCGGGAGGGGAGCAGTACTTC; cdr3_aa: CASSSRSGGEQYF
clone_size: many; d_call: TRBD2; j_call: TRBJ2-3; v_call: TRBV5-4; cdr3_nt: TGTGCCAGCAGCTTAACTAGCGGGACTACCACAGATACGCAGTATTTT; cdr3_aa: CASSLTSGTTTDTQYF
clone_size: many; d_call: TRBD2; j_call: TRBJ2-7; v_call: TRBV12-3/TRBV12-4; cdr3_nt: TGTGCCAGCAGTTCCAGGACTAGCGGGAGCTTTAAGCAGTACTTC; cdr3_aa: CASSSRTSGSFKQYF
clone_size: .; d_call: TRBD2; j_call: TRBJ2-3; v_call: TRBV11-2; cdr3_nt: TGTGCCAGCAGCGAATTTAACTCCGGGACTAGCGGGAGATATACGCAGTATTTT; cdr3_aa: CASSEFNSGTSGRYTQYF
clone_size: few; d_call: .; j_call: TRBJ2-7; v_call: TRBV2; cdr3_nt: TGTGCCAGCAGTGAGCAGAGTCCCTACGAGCAGTACTTC; cdr3_aa: CASSEQSPYEQYF
clone_size: few; d_call: .; j_call: TRBJ2-5; v_call: TRBV12-3/TRBV12-4; cdr3_nt: TGTGCCAGCAGTGAGCCCAGGGGCCAAGAGACCCAGTACTTC; cdr3_aa: CASSEPRGQETQYF
clone_size: few; d_call: TRBD1; j_call: TRBJ1-5; v_call: TRBV30; cdr3_nt: TGTGCCCTTAGCCAGGGGGTCTACGGCAATCAGCCCCAGCATTTT; cdr3_aa: CALSQGVYGNQPQHF
clone_size: few; d_call: .; j_call: TRBJ1-2; v_call: TRBV7-2; cdr3_nt: TGTGCCAGCAGCTTGGGCCTTATCGCTGTAGCCCCCCGGGAGGGGGACTATGGCTACACCTTC; cdr3_aa: CASSLGLIAVAPREGDYGYTF
clone_size: many; d_call: .; j_call: TRBJ1-2; v_call: TRBV20-1; cdr3_nt: TGCAGTGCTCACAGGAACTATGGCTACACCTTC; cdr3_aa: CSAHRNYGYTF
clone_size: many; d_call: .; j_call: TRBJ1-1; v_call: TRBV25-1; cdr3_nt: TGTGCCAGCAGTGGGGGGGCTGAAGCTTTCTTT; cdr3_aa: CASSGGAEAFF
clone_size: .; d_call: .; j_call: TRBJ1-3; v_call: TRBV7-8; cdr3_nt: TGTGCCAGCAGCGTAAGTCCGGGCCCTGGAAACACCATATATTTT; cdr3_aa: CASSVSPGPGNTIYF
clone_size: .; d_call: .; j_call: TRBJ2-2; v_call: TRBV7-9; cdr3_nt: TGTGCCAGCAGCACCCCATACGTTCAGAGGACCGGGGAGCTGTTTTTT; cdr3_aa: CASSTPYVQRTGELFF
clone_size: many; d_call: .; j_call: TRBJ2-7; v_call: TRBV7-3; cdr3_nt: TGTGCCAGCAGCTTACCAGGGGTCAACGAGCAGTACTTC; cdr3_aa: CASSLPGVNEQYF
clone_size: .; d_call: TRBD1; j_call: TRBJ1-2; v_call: TRBV20-1; cdr3_nt: TGCAGTGCTAAGACAGGGGTAACGGGATATGGCTACACCTTC; cdr3_aa: CSAKTGVTGYGYTF
clone_size: few; d_call: TRBD1; j_call: TRBJ2-2; v_call: TRBV12-3/TRBV12-4; cdr3_nt: TGTGCCAGCACCCTAGGGACAGTCACCGGGGAGCTGTTTTTT; cdr3_aa: CASTLGTVTGELFF
clone_size: .; d_call: .; j_call: TRBJ2-5; v_call: TRBV18; cdr3_nt: TGTGCCAGCTTTCCCTCGACCTGGGGAGGAGAGACCCAGTACTTC; cdr3_aa: CASFPSTWGGETQYF
clone_size: few; d_call: .; j_call: TRBJ1-2; v_call: TRBV30; cdr3_nt: TGTGCCTTCGCATTTCGGGCTAACTATGGCTACACCTTC; cdr3_aa: CAFAFRANYGYTF
clone_size: many; d_call: .; j_call: TRBJ2-3; v_call: TRBV7-2; cdr3_nt: TGTGCCAGCAGCTTGGCAGGTCGCACAGATACGCAGTATTTT; cdr3_aa: CASSLAGRTDTQYF
clone_size: few; d_call: .; j_call: TRBJ2-3; v_call: TRBV7-9; cdr3_nt: TGTGCCAGCAGCGGGCCAGGGGGAAGCGGGAGAGATACGCAGTATTTT; cdr3_aa: CASSGPGGSGRDTQYF
clone_size: few; d_call: TRBD2; j_call: TRBJ2-7; v_call: TRBV4-1; cdr3_nt: TGCGCCAGCAGCCGAGCCGGGACTAGCGGGGCCTACGAGCAGTACTTC; cdr3_aa: CASSRAGTSGAYEQYF
clone_size: few; d_call: TRBD2; j_call: TRBJ2-3; v_call: TRBV5-1; cdr3_nt: TGCGCCAGCAGCTTGGAAGGACTAGCACGCACAGATACGCAGTATTTT; cdr3_aa: CASSLEGLARTDTQYF
clone_size: .; d_call: .; j_call: TRBJ2-4; v_call: TRBV7-2; cdr3_nt: TGTGCCAGCAGCTCCGACAGGGACTGGAAAAACATTCAGTACTTC; cdr3_aa: CASSSDRDWKNIQYF
clone_size: few; d_call: .; j_call: TRBJ2-7; v_call: TRBV29-1; cdr3_nt: TGCAGCGTTTATAGAGAAGGATACGAGCAGTACTTC; cdr3_aa: CSVYREGYEQYF
clone_size: .; d_call: TRBD2; j_call: TRBJ2-1; v_call: TRBV9; cdr3_nt: TGTGCCAGCAGCGCCGGGACTAGCGGTTACAATGAGCAGTTCTTC; cdr3_aa: CASSAGTSGYNEQFF
clone_size: many; d_call: .; j_call: TRBJ2-1; v_call: TRBV7-8; cdr3_nt: TGTGCCAGTACCCGGGCGCCCGGCCCCTACAATGAGCAGTTCTTC; cdr3_aa: CASTRAPGPYNEQFF
clone_size: few; d_call: .; j_call: TRBJ2-7; v_call: TRBV7-8; cdr3_nt: TGTGCCAGCAGCTTAGGTGCGACCTACGAGCAGTACTTC; cdr3_aa: CASSLGATYEQYF
clone_size: .; d_call: .; j_call: TRBJ1-1; v_call: TRBV11-2; cdr3_nt: TGTGCCAGCAGCTCTCCACGGAGGAACACTGAAGCTTTCTTT; cdr3_aa: CASSSPRRNTEAFF
clone_size: few; d_call: .; j_call: TRBJ2-3; v_call: TRBV6-6; cdr3_nt: TGTGCCAGCAGTTACGGGAGAGTTATTAGCACAGATACGCAGTATTTT; cdr3_aa: CASSYGRVISTDTQYF
clone_size: .; d_call: .; j_call: TRBJ2-7; v_call: TRBV24-1; cdr3_nt: TGTGCCACCAGTGGTTGGCCGAGCTACGAGCAGTACTTC; cdr3_aa: CATSGWPSYEQYF
clone_size: many; d_call: .; j_call: TRBJ2-5; v_call: TRBV7-8; cdr3_nt: TGTGCCAGCAGCTTAGTGGACTACCAAGAGACCCAGTACTTC; cdr3_aa: CASSLVDYQETQYF
clone_size: many; d_call: TRBD1; j_call: TRBJ1-2; v_call: TRBV18; cdr3_nt: TGTGCCAGCTCACCATCTATTCCAGGGGACAGGGGCCTTTTCTATGGCTACACCTTC; cdr3_aa: CASSPSIPGDRGLFYGYTF
clone_size: many; d_call: TRBD1; j_call: TRBJ1-2; v_call: TRBV6-5; cdr3_nt: TGTGCCAGCAGTCCTCCAGGGGGCATTGGCTACACCTTC; cdr3_aa: CASSPPGGIGYTF
clone_size: many; d_call: TRBD2; j_call: TRBJ2-7; v_call: TRBV7-3; cdr3_nt: TGTGCCAGCAGCTTAGGGGCTAGCGGGTACGAGCAGTACTTC; cdr3_aa: CASSLGASGYEQYF
clone_size: many; d_call: .; j_call: TRBJ1-1; v_call: TRBV6-2/TRBV6-3; cdr3_nt: TGTGCCAGCAGGGACAGAGGGAACACTGAAGTTTTCTTT; cdr3_aa: CASRDRGNTEVFF
clone_size: many; d_call: .; j_call: TRBJ2-7; v_call: TRBV7-9; cdr3_nt: TGTGCCAGCAGCTTGTTATCGGTCTCCAGTTACGAGCAGTACTTC; cdr3_aa: CASSLLSVSSYEQYF
clone_size: many; d_call: TRBD2; j_call: TRBJ2-2; v_call: TRBV7-8; cdr3_nt: TGTGCCAGCAGCTTCCTGGGTAGCGGGAGGTTGGACACCGGGGAGCTGTTTTTT; cdr3_aa: CASSFLGSGRLDTGELFF
clone_size: few; d_call: .; j_call: TRBJ2-3; v_call: TRBV18; cdr3_nt: TGTGCCAGCTCACCTTATTTAGGAGCACATCCAGGGAGCACAGATACGCAGTATTTT; cdr3_aa: CASSPYLGAHPGSTDTQYF
clone_size: .; d_call: TRBD2; j_call: TRBJ2-7; v_call: TRBV13; cdr3_nt: TGTGCCAGCAGCCCCCATCGTCGGGAGGGCGACGAGCAGTACTTC; cdr3_aa: CASSPHRREGDEQYF
clone_size: many; d_call: .; j_call: TRBJ2-7; v_call: TRBV29-1; cdr3_nt: TGCAGCGTTGGAGGGGTAGCTGCCTCCTACGAGCAGTACTTC; cdr3_aa: CSVGGVAASYEQYF
clone_size: few; d_call: .; j_call: TRBJ2-7; v_call: TRBV30; cdr3_nt: TGTGCCTGGAGTCAAGGGGGCTACGAGCAGTACTTC; cdr3_aa: CAWSQGGYEQYF
clone_size: many; d_call: .; j_call: TRBJ1-6; v_call: TRBV12-3/TRBV12-4; cdr3_nt: TGTGCCAGCAGATCAAACACCAACTATAATTCACCCCTCCACTTT; cdr3_aa: CASRSNTNYNSPLHF
clone_size: .; d_call: .; j_call: TRBJ2-1; v_call: TRBV7-2; cdr3_nt: TGTGCCAGCAGCCGCGAGGGGAGCTCCTACAATGAGCAGTTCTTC; cdr3_aa: CASSREGSSYNEQFF